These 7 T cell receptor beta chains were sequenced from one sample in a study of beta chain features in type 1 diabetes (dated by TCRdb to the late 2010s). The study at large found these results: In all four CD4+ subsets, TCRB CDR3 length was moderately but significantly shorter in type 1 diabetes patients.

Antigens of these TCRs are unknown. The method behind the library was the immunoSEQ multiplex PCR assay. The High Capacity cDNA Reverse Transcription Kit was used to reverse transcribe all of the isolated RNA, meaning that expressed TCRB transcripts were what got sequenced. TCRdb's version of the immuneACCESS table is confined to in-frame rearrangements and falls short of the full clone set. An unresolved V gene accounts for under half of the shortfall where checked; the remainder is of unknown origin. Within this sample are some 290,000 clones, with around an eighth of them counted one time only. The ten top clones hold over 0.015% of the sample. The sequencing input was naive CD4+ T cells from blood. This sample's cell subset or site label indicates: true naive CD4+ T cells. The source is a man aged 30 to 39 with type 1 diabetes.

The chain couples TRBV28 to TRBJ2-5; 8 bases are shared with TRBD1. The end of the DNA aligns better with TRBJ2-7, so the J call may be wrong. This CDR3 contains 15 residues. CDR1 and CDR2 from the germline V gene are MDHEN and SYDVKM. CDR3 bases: TGTGCCAGCAGCCAGGGACAGGAAGGTACCTACGAGCAGTACTTC. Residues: CASSQGQEGTYEQYF.

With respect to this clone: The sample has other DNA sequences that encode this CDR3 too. CDR3 DNA: TGTGCCAGCTCAAGGACTAGCGGGAGCTCCTACGAGCAGTACTTC. This encodes CASSRTSGSSYEQYF. The chain is built from TRBV18 and TRBJ2-7; 13 nucleotides line up with TRBD2. V trimming: 5 bases; J trimming: 0 bases; junction bases outside the gene matches: 1. Germline lookup yields CDR1 KGHSH and CDR2 LQKENI. The CDR3 spans 15 residues.

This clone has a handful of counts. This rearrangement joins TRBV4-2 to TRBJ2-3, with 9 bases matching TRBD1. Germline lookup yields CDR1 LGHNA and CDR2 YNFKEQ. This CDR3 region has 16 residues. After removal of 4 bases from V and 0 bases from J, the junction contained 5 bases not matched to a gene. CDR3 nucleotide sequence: TGTGCCAGCAGCCGGTGGACAGGGGCTAGCACAGATACGCAGTATTTT. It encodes CASSRWTGASTDTQYF.

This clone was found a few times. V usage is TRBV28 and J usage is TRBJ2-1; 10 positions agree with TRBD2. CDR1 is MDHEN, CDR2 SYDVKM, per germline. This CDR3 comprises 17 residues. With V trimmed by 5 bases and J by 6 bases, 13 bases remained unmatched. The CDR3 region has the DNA TGTGCCAGCAGTGTCTCCCACTTGGTAGCGGGAGGCAATGAGCAGTTCTTC. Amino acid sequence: CASSVSHLVAGGNEQFF.

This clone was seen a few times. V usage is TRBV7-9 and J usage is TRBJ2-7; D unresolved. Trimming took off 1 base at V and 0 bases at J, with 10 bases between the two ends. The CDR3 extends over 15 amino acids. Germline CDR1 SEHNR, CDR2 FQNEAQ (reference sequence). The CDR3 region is CASSLGGSPSYEQYF. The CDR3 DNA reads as TGTGCCAGCAGCTTAGGCGGTTCACCCTCCTACGAGCAGTACTTC.

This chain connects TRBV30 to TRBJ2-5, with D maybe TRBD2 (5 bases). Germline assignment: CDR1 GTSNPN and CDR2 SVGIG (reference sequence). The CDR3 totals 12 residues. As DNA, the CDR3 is TGTGCTCGAGGGCGGACCTGGGAGACCCAGTACTTC. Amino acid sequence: CARGRTWETQYF.

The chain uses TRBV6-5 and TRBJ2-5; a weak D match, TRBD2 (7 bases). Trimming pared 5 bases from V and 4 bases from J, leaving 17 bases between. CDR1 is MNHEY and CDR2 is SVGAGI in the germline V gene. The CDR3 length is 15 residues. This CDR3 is CASSLRWGGGETQYF. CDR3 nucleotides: TGTGCCAGCAGTCTTCGGTGGGGAGGGGGAGAGACCCAGTACTTC.